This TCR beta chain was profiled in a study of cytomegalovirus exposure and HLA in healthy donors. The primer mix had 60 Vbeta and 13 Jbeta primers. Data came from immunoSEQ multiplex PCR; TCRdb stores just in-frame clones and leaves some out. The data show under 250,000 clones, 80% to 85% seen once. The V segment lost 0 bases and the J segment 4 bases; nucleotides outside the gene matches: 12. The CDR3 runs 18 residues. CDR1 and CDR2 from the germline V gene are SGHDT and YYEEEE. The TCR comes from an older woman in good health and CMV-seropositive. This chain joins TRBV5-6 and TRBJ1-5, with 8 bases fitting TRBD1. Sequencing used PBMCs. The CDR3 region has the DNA TGTGCCAGCAGCTTGGGGCCCCCAGGGGGCAGGGGTAATCAGCCCCAGCATTTT. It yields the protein CASSLGPPGGRGNQPQHF.